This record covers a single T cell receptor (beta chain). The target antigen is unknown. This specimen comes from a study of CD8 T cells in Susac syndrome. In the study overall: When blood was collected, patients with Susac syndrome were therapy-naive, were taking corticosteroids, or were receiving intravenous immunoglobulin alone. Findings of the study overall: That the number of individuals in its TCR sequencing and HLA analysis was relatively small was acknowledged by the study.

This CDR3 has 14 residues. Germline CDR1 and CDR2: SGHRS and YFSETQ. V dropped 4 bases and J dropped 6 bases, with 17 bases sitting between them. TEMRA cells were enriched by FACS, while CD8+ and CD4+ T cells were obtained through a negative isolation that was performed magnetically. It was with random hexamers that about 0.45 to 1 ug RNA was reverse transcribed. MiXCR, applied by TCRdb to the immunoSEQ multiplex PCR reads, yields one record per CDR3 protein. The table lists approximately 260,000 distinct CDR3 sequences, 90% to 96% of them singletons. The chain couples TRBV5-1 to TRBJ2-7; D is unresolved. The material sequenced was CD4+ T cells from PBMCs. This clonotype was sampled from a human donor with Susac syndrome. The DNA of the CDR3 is TGCGCCAGCAGCAGAGACCGGGTAGACGGCGAGCAGTACTTC. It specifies CASSRDRVDGEQYF.